The next 8 T cell receptor beta chains were all read from a single sample in a study of Ad26.COV2.S vaccination and SARS-CoV-2 variants. Treatment noted: around 19 received Ad26.COV2.S at low or high dose, single or two shots; about 5 received placebo; per-sample allocation not given. On day 63 after the first injection, vaccine and placebo recipients gave samples. Clones were sequenced by immunoSEQ multiplex PCR, and TCRdb holds only the in-frame ones, with some missing. The top ten clones hold roughly 1.7% of a sample with about 410,000 clones, approximately 90% of them seen once. The source was peripheral blood, collected in a trial of Ad26.COV2.S vaccine versus placebo. Receptors were obtained from a person between 18 and 59 years old who received the Ad26.COV2.S COVID-19 vaccine or a placebo.

This chain uses TRBV18 with TRBJ1-6; D is uncertain. From germline, CDR1 is KGHSH and CDR2 LQKENI. The CDR3 length is 14 residues. Trimming took 2 bases from V and 10 from J, leaving 12 bases between them. CDR3 residues: CASSPGGSPSPLHF. Here the CDR3 DNA reads TGTGCCAGCTCACCAGGCGGTTCCCCCTCACCCCTCCACTTT.

This rearrangement joins TRBV2 to TRBJ1-2, with D possibly matching TRBD1 (6 bases). From germline, CDR1 is SNHLY and CDR2 FYNNEI. V dropped 2 bases and J dropped 4 bases, with 14 bases sitting between them. The CDR3 sequence is 15 residues long. CDR3 residues: CASSEMWTAGYGYTF. The CDR3 DNA is TGTGCCAGCAGTGAAATGTGGACAGCCGGCTATGGCTACACCTTC. Full variable domain (remainder filled in from reference TRBV2 and TRBJ1-2): EPEVTQTPSHQVTQMGQEVILRCVPISNHLYFYWYRQILGQKVEFLVSFYNNEISEKSEIFDDQFSVERPDGSNFTLKIRSTKLEDSAMYFCASSEMWTAGYGYTFGSGTRLTVV.

The chain has TRBV10-2 and TRBJ1-2, with D possibly matching TRBD1 (6 bases). Trimming took 3 bases from V and 4 from J, leaving 9 bases between them. There are 13 residues in the CDR3. CDR1 is WSHSY, CDR2 SAAADI, per germline. The DNA for the CDR3 is TGCGCCAGCAGTGAAACAGGGCCCTATGGCTACACCTTC. This encodes CASSETGPYGYTF.

This clone was counted a few times. The chain couples TRBV15 to TRBJ1-5; 8 bases map to TRBD1. V was pared by 3 bases and J by 5 bases, with 6 bases of the junction left unmatched. The CDR3 is made up of 15 amino acids. Looked up from germline, CDR1 is LNHNV and CDR2 is YYDKDF (reference sequence). CDR3 sequence: CATSSGQGEHQPQHF. The CDR3 bases are TGTGCCACCAGCAGCGGACAGGGCGAGCATCAGCCCCAGCATTTT. The full variable domain, rest sourced from reference TRBV15 and TRBJ1-5, is DAMVIQNPRYQVTQFGKPVTLSCSQTLNHNVMYWYQQKSSQAPKLLFHYYDKDFNNEADTPDNFQSRRPNTSFCFLDIRSPGLGDTAMYLCATSSGQGEHQPQHFGDGTRLSIL.

The V call is TRBV6-5, the J call TRBJ2-7, with D maybe TRBD1 (6 bases). Trimming removed 4 bases from V and 6 bases from J, with 13 bases in between. Looked up from germline, CDR1 is MNHEY and CDR2 is SVGAGI. CDR3 size: 13 residues. The CDR3 DNA sequence: TGTGCCAGCAGTTCAACAGGGTTTTCCGAGCAGTACTTC. This codes for CASSSTGFSEQYF.

V gene TRBV3-1 (or the pseudogene TRBV3-2) combines with J gene TRBJ2-7, with no clear D. V dropped 0 bases and J dropped 9 bases, with 12 bases sitting between them. CDR3 length equals 13 residues. The germline CDR1 and CDR2 sequences are LGHDT and YNNKEL (reference sequence). The CDR3 nucleotides read TGTGCCAGCAGCCAAGATTTGGGGTCTTTGCAGTACTTC. It encodes CASSQDLGSLQYF.

About this clone itself: This sample includes further DNA sequences coding for the same CDR3. The chain joins TRBV6-2 or TRBV6-3 to TRBJ2-3; D is uncertain. Trimming removed 0 bases at V and 3 bases at J, with 7 bases between. The CDR3 spans 14 residues. CDR1 MNHEY and CDR2 SVGEGT come from the germline V gene. As DNA, the CDR3 is TGTGCCAGCAGTTACTCTGGATCGACAGATACGCAGTATTTT. Its protein product is CASSYSGSTDTQYF.

The gene calls are TRBV4-3 and TRBJ1-4; no clear D. The CDR3 consists of 15 residues. V was shortened by 0 bases and J by 4 bases, with 9 bases between the two germline ends. CDR1 is LGHNA and CDR2 is YSLEER in the germline V gene. In nucleotides, the CDR3 is TGCGCCAGCAGCCAAGAAAAGCGGTATAATGAAAAACTGTTTTTT. Its protein product is CASSQEKRYNEKLFF.